This is a list of T cell receptor beta chains from one sample in a study of T cell responses to AZD1222 COVID-19 vaccine. Only in-frame clones appear in the TCRdb table, and some are missing; sequencing was by immunoSEQ multiplex PCR. The table includes around 150,000 clones, almost 90% detected once. The sequencing here drew on peripheral blood, taken on day 0 of AZD1222 vaccination. The receptors stem from an adult in good health. Both conserved end residues are part of each CDR3. D genes are given only for firm matches. The size of a clone is reported for some rows only, either as once, few or many, or as a class for expanded clones.

v_call,d_call,j_call,clone_size,cdr3_nt,cdr3_aa
TRBV7-2,TRBD2,TRBJ2-3,once,TGTGCCAGCATCCCGACTAGCGGGGGCCCTAGAACGCAGTATTTT,CASIPTSGGPRTQYF
TRBV9,.,TRBJ1-4,.,TGTGCCAGCAGCAGAGCCGGGGGGCCGGCTAATGAAAAACTGTTTTTT,CASSRAGGPANEKLFF
TRBV28,.,TRBJ1-4,.,TGTGCCAGCAGTTTCGTTGCAACTAATGAAAAACTGTTTTTT,CASSFVATNEKLFF
TRBV6-4,.,TRBJ2-2,once,TGTGCCAGCAGTGTAACAGGGTCGACCGGGGAGCTGTTTTTT,CASSVTGSTGELFF
TRBV28,.,TRBJ2-3,.,TGTGCCAGCAGCGCCCTTGATCCTCCGTCCGCGGATACGCAGTATTTT,CASSALDPPSADTQYF
TRBV7-9,.,TRBJ2-7,.,TGTGCCAGCCATGTTAGTGGGCTAGCTAACGAGCAGTACTTC,CASHVSGLANEQYF
TRBV5-1,.,TRBJ2-1,.,TGCGCCAGCAGCTTGGAGGGTGAGCAGTTCTTC,CASSLEGEQFF
TRBV3-1/TRBV3-2,.,TRBJ1-5,.,TGTGCCAGCAGCCCCTATTCCCACCAGCCCCAGCATTTT,CASSPYSHQPQHF
TRBV27,.,TRBJ1-5,.,TGTGCCAGCAGTTTAGTCAGGGAGGGTCAGCCCCAGCATTTT,CASSLVREGQPQHF
TRBV19,.,TRBJ2-5,.,TGTGCCAGTAGTATAGATCGTAGGGAGACCCAGTACTTC,CASSIDRRETQYF
TRBV7-2,TRBD1,TRBJ1-2,.,TGTGCCAGCAGCTTATCTACCGACAGGGGCTATGGCTACACCTTC,CASSLSTDRGYGYTF
TRBV29-1,.,TRBJ2-6,few,TGCAGCGTTGTAGGCGGGGCCAACGTCCTGACTTTC,CSVVGGANVLTF